This T cell receptor (beta chain) was sequenced in a study of blood T cell repertoires in COVID-19 (TCRdb year 2020). Regarding the complete study: Samples from collaborators originated in the United States, Italy and Spain and spanned both the acute and convalescent phases of COVID-19. The material from the prospective study consisted of cDNA or gDNA derived from T cells, B-cell-depleted T cells, or PBMCs. Deeply sampled blood TCRbeta repertoires from subjects exposed to, actively infected with, or recovered from COVID-19 were included in the dataset. The repertoires were released in a freely available public database intended as a resource for research on the immune response to SARS-CoV-2. Samples came from the ongoing ImmuneRACE study (first 160 participants) plus 1,254 subjects from 6 global collaborators. Sample metadata almost always included a de-identified subject ID, COVID-19 status, age in years and sex. Where available, HLA class I and class II types were taken from metadata supplied by the sample provider and were not determined by assay-based typing.

Notes on this clone: It has no known antigen specificity. Base qualities are not recorded, but no much larger clone differs from it by a single base.

TCRbeta CDR3 regions were amplified from genomic DNA using the immunoSEQ Assay, a bias-controlled multiplex PCR. From the authors' description of their analysis: Nucleated cell counts per sample were estimated from amplification of reference gene primers within the assay. Sequence reads were collapsed and filtered to measure the absolute abundance of every unique TCRbeta CDR3 rearrangement. For each sample, productive Simpson clonality was calculated by taking the square root of Simpson's diversity index across productive rearrangements. TCRdb's version of the immuneACCESS table is confined to in-frame rearrangements and falls short of the full clone set. An unresolved V gene accounts for under half of the shortfall where checked; the remainder is of unknown origin. That table furnishes V, J and clone size, whereas the DNA furnished D and trimming. The sample data list tens of thousands of clones, and 84% of these were observed just once. More than 2.5% of the sample is taken by the ten largest.

The CDR3 covers 16 residues, taking in both the cysteine and the phenylalanine. Only the CDR3 portion is preserved as DNA: 48 bases, with reading frame beginning at the first base. Cut back by 7 bases and 4 bases, the V and J ends lie 20 bases apart. Reading the germline V gene gives CDR1 LGHNT and CDR2 FRNRAP. The research as a whole found: Clinical and demographic metadata were provided uncurated, with the amount varying by source and participant.

Whole blood was collected in K2EDTA tubes by collaborating institutions according to the institutions' own protocols. Collaborator samples were shipped for TCRbeta analysis as frozen whole blood, isolated PBMCs, or DNA extracted from either sample type. This receptor chain uses TRBV12-5 and TRBJ1-5; TRBD1 might be the D gene, on 5 matching bases. The specimen was peripheral blood. The sequence came from a man aged 45-65 years with acute or convalescent COVID-19. CDR3 reads: CASAAKGVVENQPQHF. At the DNA level, the sequence is TGTGCTAGTGCTGCTAAAGGGGTAGTGGAAAATCAGCCCCAGCATTTT.